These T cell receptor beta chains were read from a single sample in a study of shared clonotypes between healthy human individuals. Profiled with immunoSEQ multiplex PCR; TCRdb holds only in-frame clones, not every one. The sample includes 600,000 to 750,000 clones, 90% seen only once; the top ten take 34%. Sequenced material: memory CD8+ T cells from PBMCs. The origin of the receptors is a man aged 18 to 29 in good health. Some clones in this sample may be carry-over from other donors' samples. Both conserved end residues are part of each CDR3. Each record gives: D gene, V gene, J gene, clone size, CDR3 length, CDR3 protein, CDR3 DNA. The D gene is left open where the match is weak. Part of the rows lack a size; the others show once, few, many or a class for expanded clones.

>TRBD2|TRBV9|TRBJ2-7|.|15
CASSGGSGFSYEQYF
TGTGCCAGCAGCGGGGGTAGCGGGTTCTCCTACGAGCAGTACTTC
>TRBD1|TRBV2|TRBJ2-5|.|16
CASSYNPGQAAETQYF
TGTGCCAGCAGCTATAATCCGGGACAGGCCGCGGAGACCCAGTACTTC
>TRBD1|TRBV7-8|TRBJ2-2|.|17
CASSLAESTGDTGELFF
TGTGCCAGCAGCTTAGCAGAGAGTACAGGGGATACCGGGGAGCTGTTTTTT
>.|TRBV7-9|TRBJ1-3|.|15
CASSLTGLAGNTIYF
TGTGCCAGCAGCTTAACGGGCCTAGCTGGAAACACCATATATTTT
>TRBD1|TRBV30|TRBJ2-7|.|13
CAWRDRGSYEQYF
TGTGCCTGGAGAGACAGGGGGTCCTACGAGCAGTACTTC
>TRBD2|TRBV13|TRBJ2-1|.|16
CASSSGTSGSYNEQFF
TGTGCCAGCAGCTCCGGGACTAGCGGTTCGTACAATGAGCAGTTCTTC
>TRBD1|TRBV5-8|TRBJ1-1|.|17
CASSPILQGVRSTEAFF
TGTGCCAGCAGCCCAATCCTACAGGGGGTGCGGAGCACTGAAGCTTTCTTT
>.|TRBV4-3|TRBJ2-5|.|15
CASSHPQGGVETQYF
TGCGCCAGCAGCCACCCACAGGGCGGGGTTGAGACCCAGTACTTC
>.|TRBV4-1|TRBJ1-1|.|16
CASSQEGRAPGSEAFF
TGCGCCAGCAGCCAAGAGGGAAGGGCGCCGGGGTCTGAAGCTTTCTTT
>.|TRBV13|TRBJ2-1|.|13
CASSSFSYNEQFF
TGTGCCAGCAGCTCCTTCTCCTACAATGAGCAGTTCTTC
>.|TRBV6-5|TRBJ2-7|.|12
CASWGRSTEQYF
TGTGCCAGCTGGGGTCGTTCGACCGAGCAGTACTTC
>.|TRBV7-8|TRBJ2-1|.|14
CASSYRVVGNEQFF
TGTGCCAGCAGCTACAGGGTTGTGGGCAATGAGCAGTTCTTC
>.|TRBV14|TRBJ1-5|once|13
CASSQGWDQPQHF
TGTGCCAGCAGCCAGGGATGGGATCAGCCCCAGCATTTT
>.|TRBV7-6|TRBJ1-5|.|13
CASSLRIGQPQHF
TGTGCCAGCAGCTTACGAATCGGTCAGCCCCAGCATTTT
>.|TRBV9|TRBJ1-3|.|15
CASSVGGASGNTIYF
TGTGCCAGCAGCGTAGGGGGGGCCTCTGGAAACACCATATATTTT
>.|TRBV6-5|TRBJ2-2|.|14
CASSYRSNTGELFF
TGTGCCAGCAGTTACAGGTCGAACACCGGGGAGCTGTTTTTT
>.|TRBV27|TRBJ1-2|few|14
CASRARSNYYGYTF
TGTGCCAGCAGGGCGCGAAGCAATTACTATGGCTACACCTTC
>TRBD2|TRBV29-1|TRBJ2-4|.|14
CSVRGLAGGNIQYF
TGCAGCGTCCGGGGACTAGCGGGAGGAAACATTCAGTACTTC
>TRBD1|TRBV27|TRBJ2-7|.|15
CASSHRQGNLYEQYF
TGTGCCAGCAGTCATAGACAGGGGAATTTATACGAGCAGTACTTC
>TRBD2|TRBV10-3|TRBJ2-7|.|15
CAISKMTSGNYEQYF
TGTGCCATCAGCAAGATGACTAGCGGGAATTACGAGCAGTACTTC
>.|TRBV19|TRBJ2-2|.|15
CASSPWNLNTGELFF
TGTGCCAGTAGTCCTTGGAACCTTAACACCGGGGAGCTGTTTTTT
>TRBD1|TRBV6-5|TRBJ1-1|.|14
CASSYDRGNTEAFF
TGTGCCAGCAGTTACGACAGGGGAAACACTGAAGCTTTCTTT
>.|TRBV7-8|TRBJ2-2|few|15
CATSGKISNTGELFF
TGTGCCACCTCAGGGAAAATCTCCAACACCGGGGAGCTGTTTTTT
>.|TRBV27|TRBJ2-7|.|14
CASSLLGAENEQYF
TGTGCCAGCAGTTTATTGGGGGCGGAAAACGAGCAGTACTTC
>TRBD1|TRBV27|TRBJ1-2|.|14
CASSITGGISGYTF
TGTGCCAGCAGTATAACAGGGGGGATCTCTGGCTACACCTTC
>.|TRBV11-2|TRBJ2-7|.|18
CASSLDPRGPLVFYEQYF
TGTGCCAGCAGCTTAGATCCCCGGGGACCGTTGGTGTTCTACGAGCAGTACTTC
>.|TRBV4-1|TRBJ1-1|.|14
CASSLRVGATEAFF
TGCGCCAGCAGCCTCAGGGTAGGGGCCACTGAAGCTTTCTTT
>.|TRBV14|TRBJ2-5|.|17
CASSQEYTFGGKETQYF
TGTGCCAGCAGCCAAGAGTACACGTTTGGCGGCAAAGAGACCCAGTACTTC
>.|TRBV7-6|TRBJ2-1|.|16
CASSSQGYGSYNEQFF
TGTGCCAGCAGCTCCCAGGGTTATGGCTCCTACAATGAGCAGTTCTTC
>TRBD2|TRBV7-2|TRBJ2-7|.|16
CASSIRGLAESYEQYF
TGTGCCAGCAGCATCCGGGGACTAGCGGAATCCTACGAGCAGTACTTC
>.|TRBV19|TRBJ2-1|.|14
CASSAYGAHNEQFF
TGTGCCAGTAGTGCCTACGGGGCACACAATGAGCAGTTCTTC
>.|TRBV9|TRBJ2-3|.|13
CAGSPSDGDTQYF
TGTGCCGGCTCTCCTAGCGATGGAGATACGCAGTATTTT
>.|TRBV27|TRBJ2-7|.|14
CASSFYGGTYEQYF
TGTGCCAGCAGTTTCTACGGGGGAACCTACGAGCAGTACTTC
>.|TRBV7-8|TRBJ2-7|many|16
CASSQKDGSSSYEQYF
TGTGCCAGCAGTCAAAAGGACGGATCCAGCTCCTACGAGCAGTACTTC
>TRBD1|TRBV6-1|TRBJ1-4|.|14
CASSAGQGNEKLFF
TGTGCCAGCAGTGCAGGACAGGGGAATGAAAAACTGTTTTTT
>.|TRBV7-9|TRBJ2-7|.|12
CASSFNSYEQYF
TGTGCCAGCAGCTTTAACAGTTACGAGCAGTACTTC
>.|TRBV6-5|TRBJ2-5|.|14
CASSPWAGGETQYF
TGTGCCAGCAGTCCCTGGGCGGGCGGAGAGACCCAGTACTTC